This T cell receptor beta chain emerged from a study of shared clonotypes between healthy human individuals. Measured with immunoSEQ multiplex PCR; TCRdb has only the in-frame clones, and not every one. The sample has millions of clones, 93% seen once. The length of the CDR3 is 14 residues. The germline gives CDR1 SGHNT, CDR2 YYREEE (reference sequence). The ends were cut back, 0 bases at V and 7 bases at J, with 13 bases in the middle. This TCR was sampled from a man aged 18 to 35 in good health. Some clones in this sample may be carry-over from other donors' samples. The source material was naive CD4+ T cells from PBMCs. The subset is: CD45RA+ positively selected. The chain employs TRBV5-4 and TRBJ1-2; perhaps TRBD1 as D (6 bases). The CDR3 loop is CASSLEEQGFGYTF. The CDR3 coding sequence is TGTGCCAGCAGCTTGGAGGAGCAGGGGTTTGGCTACACCTTC.